This T cell receptor beta chain was identified in a study of CD8 T cells in ankylosing spondylitis. Study-level findings and limits: Several of the motif variants were reported before in synovial fluid and blood from reactive arthritis. Seemingly characteristic of ankylosing spondylitis blood was a TCR beta motif consisting of about 8 highly homologous variants.

A note on this clonotype: Its antigen remains unidentified.

Germline V gene data show CDR1 as SGDLS and CDR2 as YYNGEE. Trimming removed 4 bases at V and 1 base at J, with 5 bases between. The CDR3 has 13 residues. Via MiXCR, TCRdb re-called the 5' RACE reads, giving one row per CDR3 protein. Of about 390,000 distinct CDR3 sequences in the sample, 20% to 25% were seen once. The V and J genes are TRBV9 and TRBJ2-2; D unclear. This receptor was obtained from a male donor with ankylosing spondylitis. Sequences were obtained from blood, either unsorted or a sorted T cell fraction (not recorded which). CDR3 in DNA: TGTGCCAGCAGCCGAATGAACACCGGGGAGCTGTTTTTT. Protein product: CASSRMNTGELFF.